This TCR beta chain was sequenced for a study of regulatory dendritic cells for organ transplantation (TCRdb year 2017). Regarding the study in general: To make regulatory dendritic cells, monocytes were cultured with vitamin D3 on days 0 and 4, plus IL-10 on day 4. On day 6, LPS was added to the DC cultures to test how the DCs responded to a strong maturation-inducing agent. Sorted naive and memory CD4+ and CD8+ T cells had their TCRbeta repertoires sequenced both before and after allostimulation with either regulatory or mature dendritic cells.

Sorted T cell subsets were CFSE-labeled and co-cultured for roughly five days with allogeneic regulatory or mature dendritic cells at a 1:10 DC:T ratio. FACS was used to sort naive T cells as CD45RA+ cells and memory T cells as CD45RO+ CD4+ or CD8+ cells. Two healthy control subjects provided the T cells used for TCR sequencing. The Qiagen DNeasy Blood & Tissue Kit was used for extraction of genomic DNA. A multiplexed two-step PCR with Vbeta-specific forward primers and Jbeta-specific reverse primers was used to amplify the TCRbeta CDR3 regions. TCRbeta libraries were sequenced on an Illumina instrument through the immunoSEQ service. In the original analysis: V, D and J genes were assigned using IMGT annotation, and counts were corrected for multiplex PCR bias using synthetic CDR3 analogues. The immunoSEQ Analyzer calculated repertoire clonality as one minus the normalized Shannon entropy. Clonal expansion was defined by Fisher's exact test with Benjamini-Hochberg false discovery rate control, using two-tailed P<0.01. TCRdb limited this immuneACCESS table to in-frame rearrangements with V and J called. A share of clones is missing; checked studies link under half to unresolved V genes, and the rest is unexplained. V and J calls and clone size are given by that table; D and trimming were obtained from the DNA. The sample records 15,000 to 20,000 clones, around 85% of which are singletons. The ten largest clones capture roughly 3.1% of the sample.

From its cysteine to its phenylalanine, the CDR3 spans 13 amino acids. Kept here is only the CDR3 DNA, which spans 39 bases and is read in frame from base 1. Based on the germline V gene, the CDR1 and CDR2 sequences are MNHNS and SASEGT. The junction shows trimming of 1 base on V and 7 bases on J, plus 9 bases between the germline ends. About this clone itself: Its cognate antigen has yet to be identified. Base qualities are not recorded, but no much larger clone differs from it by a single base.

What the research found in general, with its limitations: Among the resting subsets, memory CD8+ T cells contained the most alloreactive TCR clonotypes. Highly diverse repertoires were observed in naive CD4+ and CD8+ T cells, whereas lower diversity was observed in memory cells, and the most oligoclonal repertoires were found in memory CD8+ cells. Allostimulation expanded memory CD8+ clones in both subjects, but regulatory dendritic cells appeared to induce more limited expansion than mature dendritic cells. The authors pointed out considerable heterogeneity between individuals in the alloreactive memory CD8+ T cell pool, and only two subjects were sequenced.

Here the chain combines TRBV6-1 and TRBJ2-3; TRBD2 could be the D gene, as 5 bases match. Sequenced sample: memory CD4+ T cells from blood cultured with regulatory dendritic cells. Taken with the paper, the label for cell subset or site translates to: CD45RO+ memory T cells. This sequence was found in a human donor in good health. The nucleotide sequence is TGTGCCAGCAGTGAAGAAGGAGGAAATACGCAGTATTTT. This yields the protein CASSEEGGNTQYF.